A selection of T cell receptor beta chains follows, all from one sample in a study of long-term antiretroviral therapy in people with HIV. Assay used: immunoSEQ multiplex PCR; TCRdb lists only in-frame clones, some missing. The sample has under 20,000 clones, 86% seen once; the top ten hold roughly 10%. The input for sequencing was unsorted PBMCs, taken 0.5 years after starting antiretroviral therapy. These receptors came from a man aged 40-55 years with HIV. The CDR3 runs from the conserved cysteine through the conserved F or W. The order of the fields is clone size, V gene, J gene, D gene, CDR3 protein, CDR3 DNA. D genes are given only for firm matches. Size is omitted from some rows. Given values are once, few, many or a class for expanded clones.

clone_size: .; v_call: TRBV18; j_call: TRBJ2-7; d_call: .; cdr3_aa: CASSPPIPLSSYEQYF; cdr3_nt: TGTGCCAGCTCACCACCGATACCGCTGAGCTCCTACGAGCAGTACTTC
clone_size: .; v_call: TRBV4-3; j_call: TRBJ2-1; d_call: TRBD2; cdr3_aa: CASSQVGLAHNEQFF; cdr3_nt: TGCGCCAGCAGCCAAGTGGGACTAGCCCACAATGAGCAGTTCTTC
clone_size: .; v_call: TRBV14; j_call: TRBJ2-7; d_call: TRBD2; cdr3_aa: CASSHQLAGVEQYF; cdr3_nt: TGTGCCAGCAGCCATCAACTAGCGGGAGTCGAGCAGTACTTC
clone_size: .; v_call: TRBV29-1; j_call: TRBJ2-2; d_call: .; cdr3_aa: CSAKRVGTGELFF; cdr3_nt: TGCAGCGCCAAACGTGTGGGGACCGGGGAGCTGTTTTTT
clone_size: once; v_call: TRBV29-1; j_call: TRBJ1-2; d_call: .; cdr3_aa: CSVDVPGNYGYTF; cdr3_nt: TGCAGCGTTGACGTACCGGGGAACTATGGCTACACCTTC
clone_size: .; v_call: TRBV28; j_call: TRBJ1-2; d_call: .; cdr3_aa: CASSLGAGEAARGYTF; cdr3_nt: TGTGCCAGCAGTTTGGGTGCAGGGGAGGCGGCTCGAGGCTACACCTTC
clone_size: .; v_call: TRBV2; j_call: TRBJ2-3; d_call: TRBD2; cdr3_aa: CASSGTSGSSDTQYF; cdr3_nt: TGTGCCAGCAGTGGGACTAGCGGGAGTTCAGATACGCAGTATTTT
clone_size: .; v_call: TRBV12-5; j_call: TRBJ2-7; d_call: .; cdr3_aa: CASGLGSYEQYF; cdr3_nt: TGTGCTAGTGGTTTGGGGAGTTACGAGCAGTACTTC
clone_size: medium-sized; v_call: TRBV10-1; j_call: TRBJ2-7; d_call: .; cdr3_aa: CASSESVVPGPGGQYF; cdr3_nt: TGCGCCAGCAGTGAGTCGGTGGTTCCGGGGCCGGGCGGGCAGTACTTC
clone_size: .; v_call: TRBV4-2; j_call: TRBJ1-1; d_call: .; cdr3_aa: CASSQDWGLSEAFF; cdr3_nt: TGTGCCAGCAGCCAAGATTGGGGGTTGTCTGAAGCTTTCTTT
clone_size: few; v_call: TRBV29-1; j_call: TRBJ2-5; d_call: TRBD2; cdr3_aa: CSVVREWRETQYF; cdr3_nt: TGCAGCGTTGTGCGGGAGTGGAGGGAGACCCAGTACTTC
clone_size: .; v_call: TRBV7-9; j_call: TRBJ2-2; d_call: .; cdr3_aa: CASKNWTSGLSELFF; cdr3_nt: TGTGCCAGCAAGAATTGGACGTCAGGTTTGTCGGAGCTGTTTTTT
clone_size: .; v_call: TRBV9; j_call: TRBJ2-2; d_call: TRBD2; cdr3_aa: CASSDWAGGNTGELFF; cdr3_nt: TGTGCCAGCAGCGACTGGGCGGGGGGGAACACCGGGGAGCTGTTTTTT
clone_size: .; v_call: TRBV15; j_call: TRBJ1-5; d_call: .; cdr3_aa: CATSRDGQNQPQHF; cdr3_nt: TGTGCCACCAGCAGAGATGGCCAGAATCAGCCCCAGCATTTT
clone_size: once; v_call: TRBV29-1; j_call: TRBJ1-1; d_call: .; cdr3_aa: CSVSFGPGITEAFF; cdr3_nt: .
clone_size: few; v_call: TRBV27; j_call: TRBJ2-7; d_call: TRBD2; cdr3_aa: CASSRPGASGSYEQYF; cdr3_nt: TGTGCCAGCAGTCGCCCCGGGGCTAGCGGCTCCTACGAGCAGTACTTC
clone_size: .; v_call: TRBV28; j_call: TRBJ2-5; d_call: .; cdr3_aa: CASSYARGAGSAQYF; cdr3_nt: TGTGCCAGCAGCTACGCACGTGGGGCGGGATCGGCCCAGTACTTC
clone_size: .; v_call: TRBV11-2; j_call: TRBJ1-1; d_call: .; cdr3_aa: CASSLADRFEAFF; cdr3_nt: TGTGCCAGCAGCTTGGCCGACAGATTTGAAGCTTTCTTT
clone_size: .; v_call: TRBV18; j_call: TRBJ2-1; d_call: .; cdr3_aa: CASSPAFSNDEQFF; cdr3_nt: TGTGCCAGCTCGCCAGCCTTCTCCAATGATGAGCAGTTCTTC
clone_size: .; v_call: TRBV5-6; j_call: TRBJ1-1; d_call: .; cdr3_aa: CASSHSTNTEAFF; cdr3_nt: TGTGCCAGCAGTCACTCCACTAACACTGAAGCTTTCTTT
clone_size: .; v_call: TRBV4-1; j_call: TRBJ2-5; d_call: TRBD1; cdr3_aa: CASSQDRGRLETQYF; cdr3_nt: TGCGCCAGCAGCCAAGACAGGGGGCGGTTAGAGACCCAGTACTTC
clone_size: few; v_call: TRBV29-1; j_call: TRBJ1-3; d_call: .; cdr3_aa: CSVGLTGNTIYF; cdr3_nt: TGCAGCGTCGGCCTGACCGGAAACACCATATATTTT
clone_size: .; v_call: TRBV7-9; j_call: TRBJ1-2; d_call: .; cdr3_aa: CASSVPGTPTRDYTF; cdr3_nt: TGTGCCAGCAGCGTCCCCGGGACACCGACGCGGGACTACACCTTC
clone_size: .; v_call: TRBV10-2; j_call: TRBJ2-7; d_call: .; cdr3_aa: CAIWSSWTSPYEQYF; cdr3_nt: TGCGCCATCTGGAGTTCCTGGACTTCCCCCTACGAGCAGTACTTC
clone_size: few; v_call: TRBV9; j_call: TRBJ2-7; d_call: .; cdr3_aa: CASSVGQTYEQYF; cdr3_nt: TGTGCCAGCAGCGTAGGACAGACCTACGAGCAGTACTTC
clone_size: .; v_call: TRBV7-3; j_call: TRBJ2-2; d_call: TRBD2; cdr3_aa: CASSLHPGGDTGELFF; cdr3_nt: TGTGCCAGCAGCTTACATCCGGGAGGGGACACCGGGGAGCTGTTTTTT
clone_size: .; v_call: TRBV7-2; j_call: TRBJ2-3; d_call: .; cdr3_aa: CASSREWGGADTQYF; cdr3_nt: TGTGCCAGCAGTCGAGAGTGGGGCGGGGCAGATACGCAGTATTTT
clone_size: .; v_call: TRBV11-3; j_call: TRBJ1-1; d_call: .; cdr3_aa: CASSLGDDDGKAFF; cdr3_nt: TGTGCCAGCAGCTTAGGCGACGACGATGGTAAAGCTTTCTTT
clone_size: .; v_call: TRBV4-3; j_call: TRBJ2-4; d_call: TRBD1; cdr3_aa: CASSREQGAINIQYF; cdr3_nt: TGCGCCAGCAGCCGCGAACAGGGGGCGATAAACATTCAGTACTTC
clone_size: .; v_call: TRBV11-2; j_call: TRBJ2-5; d_call: .; cdr3_aa: CASSFGEVEAQYF; cdr3_nt: TGTGCCAGCAGCTTTGGGGAAGTGGAGGCCCAGTACTTC
clone_size: once; v_call: TRBV6-6; j_call: TRBJ1-2; d_call: TRBD1; cdr3_aa: CASSYEGGSNYGYTF; cdr3_nt: TGTGCCAGCAGTTACGAAGGGGGCTCTAACTATGGCTACACCTTC
clone_size: .; v_call: TRBV7-9; j_call: TRBJ1-4; d_call: .; cdr3_aa: CASSRRAAGNEKLFF; cdr3_nt: TGTGCCAGCAGCCGTCGAGCCGCGGGCAATGAAAAACTGTTTTTT
clone_size: .; v_call: TRBV19; j_call: TRBJ1-5; d_call: .; cdr3_aa: CASSIEGGAYQPQHF; cdr3_nt: TGTGCCAGTAGTATAGAAGGGGGGGCATATCAGCCCCAGCATTTT